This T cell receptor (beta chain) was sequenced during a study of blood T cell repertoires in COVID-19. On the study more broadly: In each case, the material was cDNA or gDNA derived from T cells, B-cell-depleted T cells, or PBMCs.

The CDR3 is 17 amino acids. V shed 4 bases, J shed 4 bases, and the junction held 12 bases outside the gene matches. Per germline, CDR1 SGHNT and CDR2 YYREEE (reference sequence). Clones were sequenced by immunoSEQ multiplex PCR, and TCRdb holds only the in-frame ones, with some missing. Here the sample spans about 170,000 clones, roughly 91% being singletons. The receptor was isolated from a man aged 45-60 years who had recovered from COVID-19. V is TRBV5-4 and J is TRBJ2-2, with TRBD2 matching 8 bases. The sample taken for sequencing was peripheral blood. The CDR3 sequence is CASSIVSGSRGTGELFF. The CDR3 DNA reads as TGTGCCAGCAGCATTGTAAGCGGGAGTCGAGGCACCGGGGAGCTGTTTTTT.